Below, one TCR beta chain is given with its context. These data come from a study of blood T cell repertoires in COVID-19. Study in general: The samples span acute and convalescent COVID-19 from the United States, Italy and Spain. T cells, B-cell-depleted T cells, or PBMCs supplied cDNA or gDNA.

Germline values: CDR1 SGHRS, CDR2 YFSETQ. The V end was cut by 0 bases, the J end by 5 bases, with 8 bases between. The CDR3 totals 13 residues. Under the authors' procedure: Reference gene primer amplification yielded estimated nucleated cell counts. Method: immunoSEQ multiplex PCR; TCRdb's copy keeps in-frame clones and lacks some. V and J calls and clone size are given by that table; D and trimming were obtained from the DNA. The sample shows around 260,000 clones, around 86% of them seen only once. This sequence joins TRBV5-1 and TRBJ2-5; no definite D call. This TCR was sampled from a woman aged 30 to 39 with active or convalescent COVID-19. The sample comprised peripheral blood. CDR3 sequence: CASSLGGGETQYF. CDR3 sequence (DNA): TGCGCCAGCAGCTTGGGCGGCGGCGAGACCCAGTACTTC.